This TCR beta chain stems from a study of shared clonotypes between healthy human individuals. Naive CD8 isolation took CD45RO-negative cells positively selected for CCR7 and excluded terminally differentiated effector memory CD45RA+ cells. Every donor, a Caucasian adult, lived in Nashville, Tennessee. With 5 bases clipped from V and 2 bases from J, the junction kept 9 bases outside the gene matches. Germline V gene sequence: CDR1 MNHEY, CDR2 SMNVEV (reference sequence). There are 16 residues in the CDR3. The protocol was immunoSEQ multiplex PCR, while the TCRdb copy is restricted to in-frame clones and leaves out a portion. The data hold about 2.2 million clones, with just under 95% observed a single time. Concerning this clone itself: The same CDR3 is also encoded by other DNA sequences in this sample.

Sequencing input: naive CD8+ T cells from PBMCs. The gene calls are TRBV27 and TRBJ2-1; 7 positions agree with TRBD1. The clonotype comes from a young man in good health. Some clones in this sample may be carry-over from other donors' samples. The CDR3 nucleotides read TGTGCCAGCAGTCCCTCTACAGGGGAGACCTACAATGAGCAGTTCTTC. The encoded protein is CASSPSTGETYNEQFF.